This entry lists 15 T cell receptor beta chains sequenced from one sample in a study of blood T cells in healthy people across ages. Using a J-beta primer mix together with a sample-barcoded 5' primer, a second PCR was run for roughly 7 to 11 cycles. In TCRdb, the 5' RACE reads were re-called with MiXCR into one record per CDR3 protein. The table lists fewer than 750,000 distinct CDR3 sequences, 40% to 50% of them singletons. The sample comprised blood. Source of these receptors: an elderly man in good health.

A word on this clonotype: A much larger clone differs from this one at a single base, so this may be a read error. The CDR3: CASSPRLADNGQFF. As DNA, the CDR3 is TGTGCCAGCAGTCCTCGACTAGCGGACAATGGGCAGTTCTTC. The J gene is TRBJ2-1, the V gene TRBV6-5, with 9 bases that match TRBD2. Germline assignment: CDR1 MNHEY and CDR2 SVGAGI. This CDR3 is 14 amino acids long.

This clonotype was detected only a few times. The gene calls are TRBV29-1 and TRBJ1-2, with TRBD1 matching 9 bases. The CDR3 consists of 14 residues. Germline trimming cut 6 bases from V and 7 bases from J; bases unmatched to any gene: 12. Looked up from germline, CDR1 is SQVTM and CDR2 is ANQGSEA. The CDR3 nucleotides read TGCAGCGTAGCACCGGGACAGGGCATTAGTGGCTACACCTTC. Translating gives CSVAPGQGISGYTF.

The rearrangement links TRBV20-1 to TRBJ2-3, with TRBD2 matching 11 bases. This CDR3 is 12 amino acids long. Germline V CDR1 and CDR2: DFQATT, SNEGSKA (reference sequence). With 1 base clipped from V and 14 bases from J, the junction kept 5 bases outside the gene matches. CDR3 nucleotides: TGCAGTGCTAGAGCCCGACTAGCGGGGCCGTATTTT. Residues: CSARARLAGPYF.

The rearrangement links TRBV20-1 to TRBJ1-2, with unresolved D. The length of the CDR3 is 13 residues. V shed 3 bases and J shed 7 bases, with 15 bases lying between them. From germline, CDR1 is DFQATT and CDR2 SNEGSKA (reference sequence). CDR3 coding DNA: TGCAGTGCTAGCTTGTTCCGGGTCGGTGGCTACACCTTC. Translation gives CSASLFRVGGYTF.

This clonotype appeared many times. The genes are TRBV6-5 and TRBJ2-5; D is possibly TRBD1 or TRBD2 (5 bases each). The V and J ends lost 3 bases and 4 bases respectively, with 12 bases between them. CDR3 length: 14 amino acids. Germline CDR1 is MNHEY and CDR2 is SVGAGI. CDR3 sequence: CASSYEGAGETQYF. CDR3 coding DNA: TGTGCCAGCAGTTATGAAGGGGCGGGAGAGACCCAGTACTTC.

This clonotype was counted many times. The rearrangement uses TRBV10-3 and TRBJ2-5; D is uncertain. Germline V CDR1 and CDR2: ENHRY, SYGVKD. The CDR3 covers 13 residues. Trimming took off 2 bases at V and 0 bases at J, with 4 bases between the two ends. CDR3 nucleotide sequence: TGTGCCATCAGTGAGCCGGACCAAGAGACCCAGTACTTC. It yields the protein CAISEPDQETQYF.

This sequence joins TRBV29-1 and TRBJ2-1, with TRBD2 matching 10 bases. The germline gives CDR1 SQVTM, CDR2 ANQGSEA. The CDR3 is 14 residues long. V trimming: 2 bases; J trimming: 9 bases; junction bases outside the gene matches: 7. CDR3 amino acids: CSVERRAGGGEQFF. CDR3 nucleotides: TGCAGCGTTGAACGACGAGCGGGAGGGGGTGAGCAGTTCTTC.

This clonotype was counted a few times. V is TRBV7-2 and J is TRBJ2-7; D not resolved. This CDR3 spans 14 amino acids. Trimming pared 4 bases from V and 2 bases from J, leaving 12 bases between. The V gene's germline CDR1 is SGHTA and CDR2 FQGNSA. The DNA of the CDR3 is TGTGCCAGCAGCTCCTCCACCTACCCCTACGAGCAGTACTTC. Residues: CASSSSTYPYEQYF.

This clonotype came up once. The chain carries TRBV4-1 and TRBJ2-6; TRBD2 might be the D (5 bases). This CDR3 contains 17 residues. V dropped 0 bases and J dropped 0 bases, with 9 bases sitting between them. Per germline, CDR1 MGHRA and CDR2 YSYEKL. For the CDR3, the DNA is TGCGCCAGCAGCCAAGATCGAGGGTACTCTGGGGCCAACGTCCTGACTTTC. The encoded protein is CASSQDRGYSGANVLTF.

The chain carries TRBV7-2 and TRBJ2-2; a weak D match, TRBD1 (6 bases). CDR3 length equals 16 residues. The germline gives CDR1 SGHTA, CDR2 FQGNSA. V lost 5 bases and J 0 bases, leaving 13 bases between the germline ends. CDR3 sequence reads: CASSLNGGTNTGELFF. The DNA of the CDR3 is TGTGCCAGCAGCCTTAATGGGGGCACGAACACCGGGGAGCTGTTTTTT.

This clonotype appeared a few times. The chain couples TRBV7-9 to TRBJ2-3, with 9 bases lining up with TRBD1. The germline V gene has CDR1 SEHNR and CDR2 FQNEAQ (reference sequence). The CDR3 totals 15 residues. The J segment lost 2 bases and the V segment lost 5 bases, leaving 5 bases of the junction unmatched. The chain's CDR3 is CASSLGQGFTDTQYF. In nucleotides, the CDR3 is TGTGCCAGCAGCCTCGGACAGGGGTTCACAGATACGCAGTATTTT.

As for this clonotype: This may be a read error, as it is one base from a much larger clone. The V gene is TRBV7-9, the J gene TRBJ2-3, with a possible D match to TRBD1 (6 bases). Germline V lookup: CDR1 SEHNR, CDR2 FQNEAQ (reference sequence). The CDR3 totals 14 residues. CDR3 in DNA: TGTGCCAGCAGCTTGATAGGGGAGACAGGTACGCAGTATTTT. Amino acids: CASSLIGETGTQYF.

The V gene is TRBV20-1, the J gene TRBJ2-1; D gene uncertain. The length of the CDR3 is 13 residues. The V end was cut by 4 bases, the J end by 8 bases, with 15 bases between. Germline assignment: CDR1 DFQATT and CDR2 SNEGSKA (reference sequence). CDR3 loop: CSATSRSNDEQFF. The CDR3 DNA reads TGCAGTGCTACCAGTCGTAGCAACGATGAGCAGTTCTTC.

This clonotype was seen just once. The chain joins TRBV6-2 or TRBV6-3 to TRBJ2-7, with 7 bases identical to TRBD1. Looked up from germline, CDR1 is MNHEY and CDR2 is SVGEGT. The junction had 12 bases not matched to a gene; V was cut back by 6 bases and J by 7 bases. The CDR3 contains 14 residues. The DNA for the CDR3 is TGTGCCAGCAGCCGAGACAGGGTACCCGGGGAGCAGTACTTC. It specifies CASSRDRVPGEQYF.

Points on this clonotype: This sequence may be a read error, since a much larger clone differs from it by one base. V and J are TRBV29-1 and TRBJ2-5; D is possibly TRBD1 or TRBD2 (5 bases each). Judging by the DNA end, TRBJ2-7 fits better; the J call may be wrong. The CDR3 extends over 14 amino acids. Germline V gene sequence: CDR1 SQVTM, CDR2 ANQGSEA. CDR3 DNA: TGCAGCGTTGCAGGGCTAGTGGGAGTGTACGAGCAGTACTTC. Its translation is CSVAGLVGVYEQYF.